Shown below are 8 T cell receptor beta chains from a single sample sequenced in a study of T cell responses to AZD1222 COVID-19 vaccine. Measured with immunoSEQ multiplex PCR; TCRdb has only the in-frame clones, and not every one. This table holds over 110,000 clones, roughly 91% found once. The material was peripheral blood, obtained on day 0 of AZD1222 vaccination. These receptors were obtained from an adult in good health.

Here the CDR3 DNA reads TGTGCCAGCAGCCAAGGTCCAACCCCCGGTGGCTACACCTTC. Translating gives CASSQGPTPGGYTF. The chain uses TRBV14 and TRBJ1-2; no reliable D call. Germline V gene lookup returns CDR1 SGHDN and CDR2 FVKESK. The length of the CDR3 is 14 residues. V was clipped by 1 base and J by 7 bases, with 13 bases between them.

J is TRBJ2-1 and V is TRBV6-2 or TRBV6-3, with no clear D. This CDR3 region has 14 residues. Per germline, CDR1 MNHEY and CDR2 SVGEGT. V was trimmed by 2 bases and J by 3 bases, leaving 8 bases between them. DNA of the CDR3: TGTGCCAGCAGTTACAGCCTCGTCTACAATGAGCAGTTCTTC. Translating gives CASSYSLVYNEQFF.

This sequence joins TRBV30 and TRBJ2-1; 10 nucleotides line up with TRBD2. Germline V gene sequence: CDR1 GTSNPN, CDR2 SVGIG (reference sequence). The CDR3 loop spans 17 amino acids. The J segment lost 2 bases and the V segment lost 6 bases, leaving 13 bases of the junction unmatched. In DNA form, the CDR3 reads TGTGCCTGCGCTAGACTAGCGGGCGGGGTAGCCTACAATGAGCAGTTCTTC. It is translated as CACARLAGGVAYNEQFF.

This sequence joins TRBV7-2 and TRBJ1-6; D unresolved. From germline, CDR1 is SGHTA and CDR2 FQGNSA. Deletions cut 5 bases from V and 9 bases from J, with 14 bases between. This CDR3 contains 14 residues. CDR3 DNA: TGTGCCAGCAGCCGCTCCGGCTTGGGTTCACCCCTCCACTTT. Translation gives CASSRSGLGSPLHF.

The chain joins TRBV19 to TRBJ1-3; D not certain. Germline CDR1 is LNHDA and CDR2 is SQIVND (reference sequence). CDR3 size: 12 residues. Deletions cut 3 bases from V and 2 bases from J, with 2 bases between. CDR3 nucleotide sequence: TGTGCCAGTAGTATGGCTGGAAACACCATATATTTT. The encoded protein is CASSMAGNTIYF.

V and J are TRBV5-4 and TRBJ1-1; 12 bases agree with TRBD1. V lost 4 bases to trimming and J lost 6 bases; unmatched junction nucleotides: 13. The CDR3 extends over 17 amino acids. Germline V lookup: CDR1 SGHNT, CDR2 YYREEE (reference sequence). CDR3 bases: TGTGCCAGCAGCATGGGACAGGGGGCGATTCGAAGCTCTGAAGCTTTCTTT. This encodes CASSMGQGAIRSSEAFF.

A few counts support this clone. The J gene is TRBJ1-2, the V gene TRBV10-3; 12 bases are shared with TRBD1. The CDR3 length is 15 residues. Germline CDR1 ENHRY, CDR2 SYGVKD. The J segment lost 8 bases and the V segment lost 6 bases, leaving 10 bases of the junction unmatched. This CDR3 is CAISRSGTGGEGYTF. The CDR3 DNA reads TGTGCCATCAGCCGTTCCGGGACAGGGGGCGAAGGCTACACCTTC.

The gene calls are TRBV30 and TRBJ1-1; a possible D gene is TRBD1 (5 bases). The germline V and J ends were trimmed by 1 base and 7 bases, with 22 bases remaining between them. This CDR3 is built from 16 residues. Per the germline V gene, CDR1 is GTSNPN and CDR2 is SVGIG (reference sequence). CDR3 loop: CAWSEGTSRIRNEAFF. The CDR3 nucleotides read TGTGCCTGGAGTGAGGGGACCTCAAGGATTCGTAATGAAGCTTTCTTT.